Listed below are T cell receptor beta chains from one sample, sequenced in a study of cytomegalovirus exposure and HLA in healthy donors. Assay used: immunoSEQ multiplex PCR; TCRdb lists only in-frame clones, some missing. The sample carries approximately 160,000 clones, 80% to 90% recorded once. The sequencing input was PBMCs. The receptors shown here come from a woman in her late teens or twenties in good health and CMV-seronegative. CDR3s include the opening cysteine and the closing phenylalanine or tryptophan. A D gene is named only where the DNA matches it firmly. Only part of the rows carry a size: once, few, many, or a class if the clone is expanded.

clone size,V gene,J gene,D gene,CDR3 DNA,CDR3 protein
once,TRBV6-1,TRBJ1-5,NA,TGTGCCAGCAGTGAATCAGGTGGTGGTCAGCCCCAGCATTTT,CASSESGGGQPQHF
NA,TRBV28,TRBJ2-5,TRBD1,TGTGCCAGCAGCCTAGTTGGGACAGGGGAAGAGACCCAGTACTTC,CASSLVGTGEETQYF
NA,TRBV19,TRBJ1-1,NA,TGTGCCAGTCAAGATCTACAGGGTGAAGCTTTCTTT,CASQDLQGEAFF
NA,TRBV30,TRBJ1-2,NA,TGTGCCTGGAGTGTGACCAGGGGTTCCTATGGCTACACCTTC,CAWSVTRGSYGYTF
NA,TRBV11-3,TRBJ2-2,TRBD2,TGTGCCAGCACCGTCCCTCCCTTTACTAGCGGGCACACCGGGGAGCTGTTTTTT,CASTVPPFTSGHTGELFF
once,TRBV11-3,TRBJ2-3,NA,TGTGCCAGCAGCTTGCAGGGCACAGATACGCAGTATTTT,CASSLQGTDTQYF
NA,TRBV5-1,TRBJ2-3,TRBD2,TGCGCCAGCAGCAAGGGACTAGCGGGAGCTAGCACAGATACGCAGTATTTT,CASSKGLAGASTDTQYF
NA,TRBV5-5,TRBJ1-4,TRBD1,TGTGCCAGCAGCTTAACCGGCGGACAGGGAAGTGAAAAACTGTTTTTT,CASSLTGGQGSEKLFF
few,TRBV18,TRBJ2-3,TRBD2,TGTGCCAGCTCACCCCGGCTAGCGGGAATAGATACGCAGTATTTT,CASSPRLAGIDTQYF
NA,TRBV29-1,TRBJ1-1,NA,TGCAGCGTTGTAGTCACAGCCATGAACACTGAAGCTTTCTTT,CSVVVTAMNTEAFF
NA,TRBV19,TRBJ1-2,TRBD1,TGTGCCGCCAGTATCACGGGACAGGGCGACTATGGCTACACCTTC,CAASITGQGDYGYTF
NA,TRBV7-2,TRBJ2-7,NA,TGTGCCAGCAGCTTGAGCCGTCCCCCCTACGAGCAGTACTTC,CASSLSRPPYEQYF
NA,TRBV4-3,TRBJ2-2,NA,TGCGCCAGCAGCCAAGATTCAGGGAACACCGGGGAGCTGTTTTTT,CASSQDSGNTGELFF
NA,TRBV11-3,TRBJ2-5,TRBD1,TGTGCCAGCAGCTTAGTGGACAGGGAGGAGACCCAGTACTTC,CASSLVDREETQYF
NA,TRBV28,TRBJ2-7,TRBD1,TGTGCCAGCAGTTCCTTGATCCAGGGACAGGGGGCGGCCTACGAGCAGTACTTC,CASSSLIQGQGAAYEQYF
NA,TRBV28,TRBJ1-1,NA,TGTGCCAGCAGACTTTCTCCCCGACATCGGAACACTGAAGCTTTCTTT,CASRLSPRHRNTEAFF
few,TRBV29-1,TRBJ2-3,TRBD2,TGCAGCGTTGAAGGGACTAGCGGGTTCTCAGATACGCAGTATTTT,CSVEGTSGFSDTQYF
NA,TRBV27,TRBJ2-1,NA,TGTGCCAGCGGCTCGCTTGCCTACAATGAGCAGTTCTTC,CASGSLAYNEQFF
NA,TRBV9,TRBJ1-2,NA,TGTGCCAGCAGCGCCCCCGACAGCCTCTATGGCTACACCTTC,CASSAPDSLYGYTF
NA,TRBV2,TRBJ2-1,TRBD2,TGTGCCAGCAGTGGGACTAGCGGGAGATTTAGTGAGCAGTTCTTC,CASSGTSGRFSEQFF
NA,TRBV2,TRBJ2-7,NA,TGTGCCAGCAGTGAAGTAACAGGGTCTTGGGAACAGTACTTC,CASSEVTGSWEQYF
NA,TRBV5-5,TRBJ1-5,NA,TGTGCCAGCAGCTTGGGTAGTGGGCCCCAGCATTTT,CASSLGSGPQHF
NA,TRBV28,TRBJ2-7,NA,TGTGCCAGCAGTCCGTACGGGGGGCTTTCCTACGAGCAGTACTTC,CASSPYGGLSYEQYF
NA,TRBV6-1,TRBJ2-1,NA,TGTGCCAGCAGTGACCGGAGGGAGGGGGGCAATGAGCAGTTCTTC,CASSDRREGGNEQFF
once,TRBV28,TRBJ1-1,TRBD1,TGTGCCAGCCAGCGGGGGGGGCTCAGGGGGACTGAAGCTTTCTTT,CASQRGGLRGTEAFF
NA,TRBV5-1,TRBJ2-7,NA,TGCGCCAGCAGCACCTCTGGGGAGGCCTACGAGCAGTACTTC,CASSTSGEAYEQYF
NA,TRBV7-2,TRBJ2-7,TRBD2,TGTGCCAGCAGCTTAGGGACTAGCGGGAGTGACGAGCAGTACTTC,CASSLGTSGSDEQYF
once,TRBV5-6,TRBJ2-7,NA,TGTGCCAGCAGTCATTTCGACAGAGCCTACGAGCAGTACTTC,CASSHFDRAYEQYF
NA,TRBV5-1,TRBJ1-1,TRBD1,TGCGCCAGCAGCTCCGGGACAGGTATCTCGACTGAAGCTTTCTTT,CASSSGTGISTEAFF
once,TRBV28,TRBJ2-1,NA,TGTGCCAGCAGTTCAGGGCAGCCGGGTCACAATGAGCAGTTCTTC,CASSSGQPGHNEQFF
NA,TRBV11-2,TRBJ2-7,NA,TGTGCCAGCAGCTTAGGGCAGTCCTACGAGCAGTACTTC,CASSLGQSYEQYF
NA,TRBV4-2,TRBJ2-7,NA,TGTGCCAGCAGCCAAGAATCGGAGGCCTACGAGCAGTACTTC,CASSQESEAYEQYF
NA,TRBV2,TRBJ1-1,TRBD1,TGTGCCAGCAGAGGGGACAGCCCGAACACTGAAGCTTTCTTT,CASRGDSPNTEAFF
NA,TRBV28,TRBJ2-3,NA,TGTGCCAGCAGTTTAGCCTCAGGGGATATCACAGATACGCAGTATTTT,CASSLASGDITDTQYF
NA,TRBV21-1,TRBJ1-1,NA,TGTGCCAGCAGGCACGCGGTCTGTGAAGCTTTCTTT,CASRHAVCEAFF
NA,TRBV19,TRBJ2-7,NA,TGTGCCAAGGGGAACTACGAGCAGTACTTC,CAKGNYEQYF
NA,TRBV6-1,TRBJ1-2,TRBD1,TGTGCCAGCAATCCGGGACAGGGGGTCTCCTATGGCTACACCTTC,CASNPGQGVSYGYTF
NA,TRBV4-2,TRBJ1-2,NA,TGTGCCAGCAGCCTGAGACAGGCCGGCGCTAAGAACTATGGCTACACCTTC,CASSLRQAGAKNYGYTF
NA,TRBV6-1,TRBJ2-1,NA,TGTGCCAGCATGAGGGAGGCCATCAATGAGCAGTTCTTC,CASMREAINEQFF
few,TRBV10-3,TRBJ2-7,TRBD2,TGTGCCACGAGGACTAGCGGGGAAGGAAGCGAGCAGTACTTC,CATRTSGEGSEQYF
NA,TRBV5-6,TRBJ1-4,NA,TGTGCCAGCAGCTTGGGACAGAGCCAGAATGAAAAACTGTTTTTT,CASSLGQSQNEKLFF
NA,TRBV11-2,TRBJ2-7,NA,TGTGCCAGCAGTCCAGAGGGGGGGGGACACTACGAGCAGTACTTC,CASSPEGGGHYEQYF
once,TRBV5-1,TRBJ1-1,NA,TGCGCCAGCAGCTCCTGGGACTCCGACACTGAAGCTTTCTTT,CASSSWDSDTEAFF
NA,TRBV6-1,TRBJ1-3,NA,TGTGCCAGCAAGCGGGACAACTCTGGAAACACCATATATTTT,CASKRDNSGNTIYF
NA,TRBV9,TRBJ2-7,TRBD2,TGTGCCAGCAGCCCGAGCGGGAGGATGGACGAGCAGTACTTC,CASSPSGRMDEQYF
NA,TRBV5-1,TRBJ2-4,NA,TGCGCCAGCAGCCCAAACTTAGCCAAAAACATTCAGTACTTC,CASSPNLAKNIQYF
NA,TRBV5-4,TRBJ2-7,TRBD1,TGTGCCAGCAGCCAGGACAGGGGGCTCTCCTACGAGCAGTACTTC,CASSQDRGLSYEQYF
NA,TRBV2,TRBJ2-2,TRBD1,TGTGCCAGCAGTACCGGACAGGGGGCCGCCGGGGAGCTGTTTTTT,CASSTGQGAAGELFF